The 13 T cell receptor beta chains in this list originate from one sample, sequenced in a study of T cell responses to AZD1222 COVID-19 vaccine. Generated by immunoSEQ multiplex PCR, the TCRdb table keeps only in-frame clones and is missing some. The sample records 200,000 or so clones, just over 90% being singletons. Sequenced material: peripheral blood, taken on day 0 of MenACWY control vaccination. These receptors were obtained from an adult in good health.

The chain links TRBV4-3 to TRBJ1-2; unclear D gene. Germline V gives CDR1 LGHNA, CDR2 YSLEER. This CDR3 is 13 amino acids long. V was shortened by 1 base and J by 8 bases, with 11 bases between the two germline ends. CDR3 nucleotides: TGCGCCAGCAGCCAAGTGGGTCCTGCCGGCTACACCTTC. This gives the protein CASSQVGPAGYTF.

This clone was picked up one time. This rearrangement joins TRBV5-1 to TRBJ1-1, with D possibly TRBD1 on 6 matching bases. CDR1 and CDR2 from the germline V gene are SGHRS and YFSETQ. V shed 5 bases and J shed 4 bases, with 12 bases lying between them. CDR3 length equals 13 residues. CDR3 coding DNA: TGCGCCAGCAGTAAGAAGGGGGGCACTGAAGCTTTCTTT. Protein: CASSKKGGTEAFF.

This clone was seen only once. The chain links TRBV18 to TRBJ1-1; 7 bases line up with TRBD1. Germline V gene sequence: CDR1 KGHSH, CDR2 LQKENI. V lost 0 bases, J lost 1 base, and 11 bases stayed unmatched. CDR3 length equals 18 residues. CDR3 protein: CASSPPGGGRGGNTEAFF. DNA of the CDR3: TGTGCCAGCTCACCACCGGGAGGGGGCCGTGGTGGGAACACTGAAGCTTTCTTT.

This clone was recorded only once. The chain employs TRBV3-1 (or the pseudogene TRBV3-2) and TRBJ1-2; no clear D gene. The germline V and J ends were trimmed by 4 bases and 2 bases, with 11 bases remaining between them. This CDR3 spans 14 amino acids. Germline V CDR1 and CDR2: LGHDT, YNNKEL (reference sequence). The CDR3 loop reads CASSPRVLNYGYTF. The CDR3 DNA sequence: TGTGCCAGCAGCCCCCGGGTGTTAAACTATGGCTACACCTTC.

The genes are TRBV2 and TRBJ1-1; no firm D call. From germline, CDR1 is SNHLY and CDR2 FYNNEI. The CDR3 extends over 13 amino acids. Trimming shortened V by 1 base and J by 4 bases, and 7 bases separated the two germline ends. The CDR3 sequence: CASSEGWGTEAFF. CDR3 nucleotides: TGTGCCAGCAGTGAAGGGTGGGGCACTGAAGCTTTCTTT. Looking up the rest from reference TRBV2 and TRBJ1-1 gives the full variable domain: EPEVTQTPSHQVTQMGQEVILRCVPISNHLYFYWYRQILGQKVEFLVSFYNNEISEKSEIFDDQFSVERPDGSNFTLKIRSTKLEDSAMYFCASSEGWGTEAFFGQGTRLTVV.

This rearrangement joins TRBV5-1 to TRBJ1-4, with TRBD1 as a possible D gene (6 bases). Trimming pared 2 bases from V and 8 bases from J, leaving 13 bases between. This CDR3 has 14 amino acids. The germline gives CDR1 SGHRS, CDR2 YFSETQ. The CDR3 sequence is CASSFQLGAEKLFF. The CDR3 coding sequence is TGCGCCAGCAGCTTTCAGCTGGGGGCGGAAAAACTGTTTTTT.

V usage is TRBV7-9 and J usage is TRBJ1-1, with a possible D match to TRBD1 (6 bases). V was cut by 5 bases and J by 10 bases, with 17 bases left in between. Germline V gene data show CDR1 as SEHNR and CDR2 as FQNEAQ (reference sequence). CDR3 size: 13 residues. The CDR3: CASSIGQWGRAFF. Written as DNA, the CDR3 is TGTGCCAGCAGCATCGGACAGTGGGGTAGAGCTTTCTTT.

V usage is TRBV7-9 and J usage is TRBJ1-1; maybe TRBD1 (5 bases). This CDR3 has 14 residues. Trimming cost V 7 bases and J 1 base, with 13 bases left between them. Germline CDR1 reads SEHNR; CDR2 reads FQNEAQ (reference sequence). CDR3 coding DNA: TGTGCCAGCAACCTTGGGGCCGCGAACACTGAAGCTTTCTTT. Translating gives CASNLGAANTEAFF.

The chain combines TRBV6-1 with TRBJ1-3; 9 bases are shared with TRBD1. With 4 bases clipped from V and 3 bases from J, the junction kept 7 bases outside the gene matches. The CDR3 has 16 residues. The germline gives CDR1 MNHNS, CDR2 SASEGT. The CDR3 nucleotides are TGTGCCAGCAGTGTTAGTGGGACAGGGAGTGGAAACACCATATATTTT. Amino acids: CASSVSGTGSGNTIYF.

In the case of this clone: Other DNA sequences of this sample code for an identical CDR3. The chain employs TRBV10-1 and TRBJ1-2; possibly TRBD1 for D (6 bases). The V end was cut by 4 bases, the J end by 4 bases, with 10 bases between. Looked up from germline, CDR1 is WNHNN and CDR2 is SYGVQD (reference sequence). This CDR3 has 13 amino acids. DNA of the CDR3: TGCGCCAGCAGTGCACAGGGACCCTATGGCTACACCTTC. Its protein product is CASSAQGPYGYTF.

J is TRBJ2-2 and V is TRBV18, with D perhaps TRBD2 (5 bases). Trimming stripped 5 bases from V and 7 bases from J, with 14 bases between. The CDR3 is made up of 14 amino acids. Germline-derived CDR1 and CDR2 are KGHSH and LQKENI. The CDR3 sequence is CASSFSPGNGELFF. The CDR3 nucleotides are TGTGCCAGCTCATTTAGCCCGGGAAACGGGGAGCTGTTTTTT.

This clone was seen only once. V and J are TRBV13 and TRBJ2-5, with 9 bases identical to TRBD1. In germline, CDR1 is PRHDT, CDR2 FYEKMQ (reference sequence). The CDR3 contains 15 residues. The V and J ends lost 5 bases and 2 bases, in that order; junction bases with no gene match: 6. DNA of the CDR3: TGTGCCAGCAGCATGGACAGGGGACCTCAAGAGACCCAGTACTTC. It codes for CASSMDRGPQETQYF.

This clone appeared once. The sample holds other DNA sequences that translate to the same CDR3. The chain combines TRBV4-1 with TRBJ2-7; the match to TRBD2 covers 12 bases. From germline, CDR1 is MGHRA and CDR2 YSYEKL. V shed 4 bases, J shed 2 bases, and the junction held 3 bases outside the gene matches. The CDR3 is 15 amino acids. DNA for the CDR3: TGCGCCAGCAGCCCTCTAGCGGGGGGGACCTACGAGCAGTACTTC. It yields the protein CASSPLAGGTYEQYF.